This T cell receptor (beta chain) was observed in a study of T cells in localized non-small cell lung cancer (TCRdb year 2020). Some background on the complete study: Comparing tumors with uninvolved tumor-adjacent lungs, the study looked at the T cell repertoires of hundreds of patients with early-stage NSCLC. The cohort comprised a few hundred treatment-naïve NSCLC patients with resected, localized lung tumors. Of the NSCLC patients, around 140 were male and roughly 110 were female, and the mean age was around 66 years.

The immunoSEQ Assay was used to sequence TCR beta CDR3 regions from DNA. Regarding the original processing steps: T cell density was computed as TCR beta template counts normalized to usable DNA estimated by amplifying housekeeping genes. Using the preseqR package, richness was estimated by extrapolating to 120,000 templates for tissue samples and 400,000 templates for PBMC samples. Clonality was calculated as one minus Pielou's evenness. Differential abundance testing on productive amino-acid clonotypes, with a minimum total count of 5 and an alpha of 0.1, was used to identify tissue-enriched TCRs. The Jaccard Index and the Morisita Overlap Index were used to measure repertoire overlap between compartments. GLIPH grouped TCR beta CDR3s together with public tetramer-defined viral CDR3s, and a viral motif had to include at least three viral sequences and show V-gene enrichment. The table comes from immuneACCESS by way of TCRdb, which keeps in-frame sequences with V and J called. Part of the clones is missing from these tables; in studies checked, under half for an unresolved V gene and the rest for unknown reasons. V, J and clone size are taken as reported in that table, and D and trimming were inferred from the DNA itself. The sample table holds roughly 38,000 clones, of which over 75% were seen once. The top ten hold 2.5% to 3.5% of the sample.

Broad study findings and their caveats: Longer overall survival was associated with higher T cell density in blood, whereas shorter survival was associated with higher clonality in adjacent lung. Because multi-region tumor sequencing was not performed, intratumor heterogeneity could not be ruled out. A median of 57 of the top 100 tumor clones turned up in the paired uninvolved adjacent lung, and approximately 30 of those clones also ranked among the top 100 of that same adjacent lung. Uninvolved tumor-adjacent lung showed the highest T cell clonality, higher than tumor, which suggests more focused antigenic responses in the uninvolved tumor-adjacent lung. Because of the exploratory design, TCR variables were selected using unadjusted p-values without false-discovery rate correction.

From the cysteine up to the phenylalanine, the CDR3 has a length of 19 residues. Only the CDR3 part of the read is kept: 57 bases, read in frame from the first base. The V end gives up 5 bases and the J end 3 bases, leaving 14 bases in the junction not matched to a gene. The germline V gene (reference sequence) specifies LNHDA as CDR1 and SQIVND as CDR2. At diagnosis, tumor, uninvolved tumor-adjacent lung and peripheral blood were collected and then preserved as a mix of FFPE and fresh-frozen material. Blood samples were analyzed as peripheral blood mononuclear cells for TCR repertoire profiling. This clone was recorded only once. Its cognate antigen has yet to be identified. Base qualities are not at hand, and no much larger clone is one base apart.

This TCR was sampled from a woman between 35 and 75 years old with stage I lung adenocarcinoma. The chain is encoded by TRBV19 joined to TRBJ2-7, with 15 bases in between that match TRBD2. The specimen comprised peripheral blood, sampled before any cancer treatment. The CDR3 region: CASSYSTPGLAGGVYEQYF. The sequenced DNA: TGTGCCAGTAGTTATTCTACACCGGGACTAGCGGGAGGAGTCTACGAGCAGTACTTC.